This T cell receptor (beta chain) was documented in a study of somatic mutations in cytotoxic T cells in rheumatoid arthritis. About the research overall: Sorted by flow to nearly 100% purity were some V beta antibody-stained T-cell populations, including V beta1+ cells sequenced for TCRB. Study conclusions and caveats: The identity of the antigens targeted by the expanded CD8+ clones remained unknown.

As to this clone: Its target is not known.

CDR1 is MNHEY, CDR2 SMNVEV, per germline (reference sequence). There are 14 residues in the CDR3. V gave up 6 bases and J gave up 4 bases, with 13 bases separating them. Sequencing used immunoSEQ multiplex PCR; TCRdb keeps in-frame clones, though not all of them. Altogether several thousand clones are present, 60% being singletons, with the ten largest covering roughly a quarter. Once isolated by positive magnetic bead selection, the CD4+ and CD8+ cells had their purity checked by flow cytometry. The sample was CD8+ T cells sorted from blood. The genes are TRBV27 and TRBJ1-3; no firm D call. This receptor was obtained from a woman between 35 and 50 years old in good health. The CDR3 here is CASSDGVSGNTIYF. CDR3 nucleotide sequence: TGTGCCAGCAGCGACGGGGTTTCCGGAAACACCATATATTTT.